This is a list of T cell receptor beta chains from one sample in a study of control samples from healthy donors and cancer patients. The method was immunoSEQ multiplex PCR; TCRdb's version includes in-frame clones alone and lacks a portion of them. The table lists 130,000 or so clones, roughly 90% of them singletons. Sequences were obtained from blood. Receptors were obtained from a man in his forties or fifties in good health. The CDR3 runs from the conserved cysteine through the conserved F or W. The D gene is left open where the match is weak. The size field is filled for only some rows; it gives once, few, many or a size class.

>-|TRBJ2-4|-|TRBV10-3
TGTGCCATCAGTTCGGAAGGATTAACCAACATTCAGTACTTC
CAISSEGLTNIQYF
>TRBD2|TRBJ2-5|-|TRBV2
TGTGCCAGCGTGGGATGGGTAGCGGGTTTAGAGACCCAGTACTTC
CASVGWVAGLETQYF
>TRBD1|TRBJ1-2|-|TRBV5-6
TGTGCCAGCAGCGGCGGCCCGGGACAGGGGAATGGCTACACCTTC
CASSGGPGQGNGYTF
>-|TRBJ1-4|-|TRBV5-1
TGCGCCAGCAGTCCTCGGACAGATAATGAAAAACTGTTTTTT
CASSPRTDNEKLFF
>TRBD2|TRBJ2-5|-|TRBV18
TGTGCCAGCTCACACATAAAAGGGACTAGCGGGGGACAAGAGACCCAGTACTTC
CASSHIKGTSGGQETQYF
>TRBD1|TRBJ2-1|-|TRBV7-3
TGTGCCAGCAGCGCCTTCACCGGGAAGGGGGCCGAGCAGTTCTTC
CASSAFTGKGAEQFF
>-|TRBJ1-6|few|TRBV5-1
TGCGCCAGCAGCTTGGGACAGGCCAATTCACCCCTCCACTTT
CASSLGQANSPLHF
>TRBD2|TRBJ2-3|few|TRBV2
TGTGCCAGCAGTCCTACGGGACTACTCACAGATACGCAGTATTTT
CASSPTGLLTDTQYF
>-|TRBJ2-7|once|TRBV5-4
TGTGCCAGCAGCTTTCTTAGTAACGAGCAGTACTTC
CASSFLSNEQYF
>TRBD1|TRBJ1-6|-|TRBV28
TGTGCCAGCAGTGCCGCGACAGGGGGCGCGTCACCCCTCCACTTT
CASSAATGGASPLHF
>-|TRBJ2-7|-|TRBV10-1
TGCGCCAGCAGTGGAAGCACCTTCCCCTACGAGCAGTACTTC
CASSGSTFPYEQYF
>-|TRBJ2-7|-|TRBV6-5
TGTGCCTCTTCCCGCGGCAGGGTGGATTCGCAGTACTTC
CASSRGRVDSQYF
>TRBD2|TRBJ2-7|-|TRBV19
TGTGCCAGTACCTCGGGGGGGGGAACCTACGAGCAGTACTTC
CASTSGGGTYEQYF
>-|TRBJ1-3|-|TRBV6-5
TGTGCCAGCAGTAGGATTGAAACTCTGGAAGGCACCATATATTTT
CASSRIETLEGTIYF
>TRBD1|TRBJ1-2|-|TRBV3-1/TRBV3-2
TGTGCCAGCAGCTCACCGGGACAGGGTGAAGGCTACACCTTC
CASSSPGQGEGYTF
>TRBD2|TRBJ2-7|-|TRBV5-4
TGTGCCAGCAGCTTGGAGTCTAGCGGGGACTACGAGCAGTACTTC
CASSLESSGDYEQYF
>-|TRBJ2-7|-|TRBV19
TGTGCCAGTAGTATTGGGCAGGGCGACTACGAGCAGTACTTC
CASSIGQGDYEQYF
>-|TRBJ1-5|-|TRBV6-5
TGTGCCAGCAGTTACAGGGCGGGCAATCAGCCCCAGCATTTT
CASSYRAGNQPQHF
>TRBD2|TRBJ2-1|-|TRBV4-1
TGCGCCAGCAGCCACCCATCTTGGGCTAGCGGGGACAATGAGCAGTTCTTC
CASSHPSWASGDNEQFF
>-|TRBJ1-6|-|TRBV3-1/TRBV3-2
TGTGCCAGCAGCCAGGGGGGTAATTCACCCCTCCACTTT
CASSQGGNSPLHF
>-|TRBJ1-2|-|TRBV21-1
TGTGCCGGGTGTGGGGATACAGGGGGGCTAAACTATGGCTACACCTTC
CAGCGDTGGLNYGYTF
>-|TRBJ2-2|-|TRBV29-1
TGCAGCGTCCACGGGGGGAACACCGGGGAGCTGTTTTTT
CSVHGGNTGELFF
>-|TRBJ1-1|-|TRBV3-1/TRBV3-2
TGTGCCAGCAGCCCCCAAGGTTACACTGAAGCTTTCTTT
CASSPQGYTEAFF
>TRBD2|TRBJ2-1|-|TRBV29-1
TGCAGCGTTGACGTAGCGGGGGCCGGGGATGAGCAGTTCTTC
CSVDVAGAGDEQFF
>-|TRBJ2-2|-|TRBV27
TGTGCCAGCAGTTCGCACGGGGCTTACACCGGGGAGCTGTTTTTT
CASSSHGAYTGELFF
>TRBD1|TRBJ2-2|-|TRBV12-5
TGTGCTAGTGCCAGGACAGGGGGCGGCACCGGGGAGCTGTTTTTT
CASARTGGGTGELFF
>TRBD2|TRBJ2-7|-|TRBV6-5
TGTGCCAGCAGGGGATTCGGGACTAGCGCGTACGAGCAGTACTTC
CASRGFGTSAYEQYF
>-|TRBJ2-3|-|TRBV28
TGTGCCAGCACCCTGAGGCCCCGGCAGACGCAGTATTTT
CASTLRPRQTQYF
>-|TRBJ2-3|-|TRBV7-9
TGTGCCAGCAGCTTAGTTACCGGGTCTGCAGATACGCAGTATTTT
CASSLVTGSADTQYF
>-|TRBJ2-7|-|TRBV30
TGTGCCTGGATTCGGCGGTTCGACGAGCAGTACTTC
CAWIRRFDEQYF
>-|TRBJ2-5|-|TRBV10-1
TGCGCCAGCAGTCGGACCCTCGAAGAGACCCAGTACTTC
CASSRTLEETQYF
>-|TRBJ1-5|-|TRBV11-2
TGTGCCAGCAGCTTAGGGGATCAGCCCCAGCATTTT
CASSLGDQPQHF
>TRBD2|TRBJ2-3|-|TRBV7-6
TGTGCCAGCAGCACAAGGACTAGCGGGGTCACAGATACGCAGTATTTT
CASSTRTSGVTDTQYF
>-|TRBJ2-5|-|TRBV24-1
TGTGCCACCAGTGAGGGGTCTTGGAAGGAGACCCAGTACTTC
CATSEGSWKETQYF
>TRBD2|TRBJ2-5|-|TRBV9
TGTGCCAGCAGCCCTTGGGGTAGCGGGGAAGAGACCCAGTACTTC
CASSPWGSGEETQYF
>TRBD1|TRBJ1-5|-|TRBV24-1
TGTGCCACCAGTCGAACAGGGGAACCCAATCAGCCCCAGCATTTT
CATSRTGEPNQPQHF